The 30 T cell receptor beta chains below come from one sample, sequenced in a study of shared clonotypes between healthy human individuals. TCRdb's copy holds only in-frame clones and misses some; the assay was immunoSEQ multiplex PCR. The sample lists 1,500,000 or so clones; roughly 96% were seen once. Input material: naive CD4+ T cells sorted from blood. Subset noted: CD45RA+ positively selected. The source is a man aged 25 to 40 in good health.

The chain has TRBV5-5 and TRBJ2-7; tentatively, D is TRBD2 (5 bases). The germline V and J ends were trimmed by 3 bases and 6 bases, with 16 bases remaining between them. The CDR3 sequence is 14 residues long. CDR1 is SGHKS, CDR2 YYEKEE, per germline (reference sequence). CDR3 residues: CASSSLRTQTEQYF. CDR3 in DNA: TGTGCCAGCAGCTCCCTCCGGACTCAAACCGAGCAGTACTTC.

The V gene is TRBV18, the J gene TRBJ2-7; possible D gene TRBD1, 6 bases. Germline values: CDR1 KGHSH, CDR2 LQKENI. The CDR3 is made up of 14 amino acids. V was clipped by 8 bases and J by 4 bases, with 18 bases between them. The CDR3 coding sequence is TGTGCCAGCGCCGGACAGATCGGGGCTTACGAGCAGTACTTC. Translating gives CASAGQIGAYEQYF.

This sequence joins TRBV5-4 and TRBJ1-2; D gene uncertain. The CDR3 runs 15 residues. The germline gives CDR1 SGHNT, CDR2 YYREEE (reference sequence). V shed 4 bases and J shed 8 bases, with 21 bases lying between them. CDR3 bases: TGTGCCAGCAGCACCAAACTCGAGGGTTTGACGGGCTACACCTTC. Its translation is CASSTKLEGLTGYTF.

The chain links TRBV19 to TRBJ2-1, with unresolved D. V was pared by 0 bases and J by 3 bases, with 6 bases between. The germline V gene encodes CDR1 LNHDA and CDR2 SQIVND (reference sequence). This CDR3 is 14 amino acids long. CDR3 sequence: CASSIEVDYNEQFF. DNA for the CDR3: TGTGCCAGTAGTATAGAAGTGGACTACAATGAGCAGTTCTTC.

This chain connects TRBV27 to TRBJ2-4, with D hard to call. The CDR3 spans 16 residues. Trimming pared 4 bases from V and 0 bases from J, leaving 13 bases between. Germline loops: CDR1 MNHEY, CDR2 SMNVEV (reference sequence). The CDR3 region has the DNA TGTGCCAGCAGTTCCGCCCCGACCCTAGCCAAAAACATTCAGTACTTC. Encoded protein: CASSSAPTLAKNIQYF.

V gene TRBV30 combines with J gene TRBJ1-1; possibly TRBD1 for D (6 bases). This CDR3 comprises 13 residues. Germline CDR1 is GTSNPN and CDR2 is SVGIG (reference sequence). Trimming removed 2 bases at V and 3 bases at J, with 10 bases between. DNA of the CDR3: TGTGCCTGGAGTCCCGACAGGTACACTGAAGCTTTCTTT. Amino acids: CAWSPDRYTEAFF.

The gene calls are TRBV19 and TRBJ1-5, with no clear D. The germline V gene has CDR1 LNHDA and CDR2 SQIVND (reference sequence). CDR3 length: 12 amino acids. Trimming stripped 4 bases from V and 6 bases from J, with 7 bases between. The CDR3 region is CASSTILQPQHF. In DNA, the CDR3 is TGTGCCAGTAGTACCATCCTTCAGCCCCAGCATTTT.

The chain combines TRBV23-1 with TRBJ2-7; the D is unclear. TRBV23-1 is an ORF, with its function uncertain. Between the trimmed V and J ends, which lost 3 bases and 2 bases, there was a span of 11 bases. This CDR3 is 14 amino acids long. For the CDR3, the DNA is TGCGCCAGCAGTCAGTCGCGGATCGCCTACGAGCAGTACTTC. It translates to CASSQSRIAYEQYF.

To note about this clone: At the DNA level, this CDR3 is encoded by other sequences in the same sample as well. V and J are TRBV29-1 and TRBJ2-5; 9 bases align to TRBD2. Germline-derived CDR1 and CDR2 are SQVTM and ANQGSEA. This CDR3 comprises 12 residues. V dropped 7 bases and J dropped 5; count of bases not matched to a gene: 5. This CDR3 reads CSGRGGPETQYF. CDR3 DNA: TGCAGCGGGCGGGGGGGGCCGGAGACCCAGTACTTC.

This rearrangement joins TRBV28 to TRBJ1-1, with a possible D match to TRBD1 (6 bases). From germline, CDR1 is MDHEN and CDR2 SYDVKM. CDR3 length equals 17 residues. V was cut by 1 base and J by 1 base, with 16 bases left in between. Here the CDR3 DNA reads TGTGCCAGCAGTTTATTTGACTTCCGGGACAAGAACACTGAAGCTTTCTTT. Amino acid sequence: CASSLFDFRDKNTEAFF.

This chain uses TRBV30 with TRBJ2-1; D could derive from TRBD1 or TRBD2 (5 bases each). V lost 3 bases and J lost 5, with 17 bases in between. The germline CDR1 and CDR2 sequences are GTSNPN and SVGIG (reference sequence). The CDR3 extends over 15 amino acids. CDR3 coding DNA: TGTGCCTGGAGCCAAGACGGGACCCCCCACAATGAGCAGTTCTTC. This encodes CAWSQDGTPHNEQFF.

V gene TRBV6-1 combines with J gene TRBJ2-7; D is tentatively TRBD1 or TRBD2 (6 bases each). With 2 bases removed from V and 2 bases from J, the gap between germline ends came to 13 bases. The CDR3 loop spans 15 amino acids. Looked up from germline, CDR1 is MNHNS and CDR2 is SASEGT. The CDR3 DNA follows: TGTGCCAGCAGTGAAATTTGGAGGGGGACCTACGAGCAGTACTTC. This sequence encodes CASSEIWRGTYEQYF.

The chain couples TRBV28 to TRBJ1-1; D gene unclear. The germline V and J ends were trimmed by 7 bases and 2 bases, with 14 bases remaining between them. Germline CDR1 is MDHEN and CDR2 is SYDVKM. The CDR3 has 14 amino acids. This CDR3 reads CASTPIQINTEAFF. The CDR3 coding sequence is TGTGCCAGCACCCCAATACAGATAAACACTGAAGCTTTCTTT.

The V and J genes are TRBV2 and TRBJ2-1; tentative D call: TRBD2 (6 bases). The V end lost 6 bases, the J end lost 0 bases, and 15 bases lay between the germline ends. CDR1 is SNHLY and CDR2 is FYNNEI in the germline V gene. The CDR3 runs to 16 residues. CDR3 amino acids: CASRARLESSYNEQFF. CDR3 coding DNA: TGTGCCAGCAGGGCTAGACTAGAAAGCTCCTACAATGAGCAGTTCTTC.

This chain connects TRBV27 to TRBJ1-4; 10 bases align to TRBD1. The V gene's germline CDR1 is MNHEY and CDR2 SMNVEV (reference sequence). V shed 3 bases and J 8 bases; nucleotides not matched to a gene: 12. This CDR3 is built from 17 residues. The CDR3 region has the DNA TGTGCCAGCAGTTTCTTTGGAACCGGGACAGGGGTCGAAAAACTGTTTTTT. Protein: CASSFFGTGTGVEKLFF. Looking up the rest from reference TRBV27 and TRBJ1-4 gives the full variable domain: EAQVTQNPRYLITVTGKKLTVTCSQNMNHEYMSWYRQDPGLGLRQIYYSMNVEVTDKGDVPEGYKVSRKEKRNFPLILESPSPNQTSLYFCASSFFGTGTGVEKLFFGSGTQLSVL.

This chain joins TRBV9 and TRBJ2-5; 9 bases match TRBD1. This CDR3 region has 15 residues. In germline, CDR1 is SGDLS, CDR2 YYNGEE. The V segment lost 3 bases and the J segment 4 bases; nucleotides outside the gene matches: 7. CDR3 amino acids: CASSASPDRGETQYF. The CDR3 bases are TGTGCCAGCAGCGCGAGCCCGGACAGGGGAGAGACCCAGTACTTC.

The chain recombines TRBV2 with TRBJ1-2; maybe TRBD1 (5 bases). Germline values: CDR1 SNHLY, CDR2 FYNNEI. V lost 4 bases to trimming and J lost 4 bases, with 10 bases between them. The CDR3 runs to 13 residues. The CDR3 bases are TGTGCCAGCAGTGGGGGCCCTCTCTATGGCTACACCTTC. It is translated as CASSGGPLYGYTF.

The V gene is TRBV4-3, the J gene TRBJ2-7; TRBD2 might be the D (5 bases). The V gene lost 4 bases and the J gene lost 2 bases, with 12 bases spanning the gap. The germline V gene encodes CDR1 LGHNA and CDR2 YSLEER. The CDR3 runs to 14 residues. The CDR3 coding sequence is TGCGCCAGCAGCCTCGGACTGCGAACCTACGAGCAGTACTTC. Amino acids: CASSLGLRTYEQYF.

The chain is built from TRBV7-9 and TRBJ2-1, with D maybe TRBD2 (6 bases). The CDR3 length is 14 residues. With 0 bases removed from V and 9 bases from J, the gap between germline ends came to 12 bases. Germline V gene data show CDR1 as SEHNR and CDR2 as FQNEAQ (reference sequence). CDR3 DNA: TGTGCCAGCAGCTTAGCCGGGAGACAAGGTGAGCAGTTCTTC. Its protein is CASSLAGRQGEQFF.

V and J are TRBV12-5 and TRBJ2-5; unclear D gene. Germline values: CDR1 LGHNT, CDR2 FRNRAP. CDR3 length: 14 amino acids. V was cut by 7 bases and J by 7 bases, with 19 bases left in between. The CDR3 region has the DNA TGTGCTAGTGCTCCCCCGAGCGCTACAATGACCCAGTACTTC. Encoded protein: CASAPPSATMTQYF.

The rearrangement links TRBV7-2 to TRBJ2-3; 13 positions agree with TRBD2. Germline V gives CDR1 SGHTA, CDR2 FQGNSA. Losses at the gene ends were 3 bases for V and 5 bases for J; bases not matched to a gene: 5. The CDR3 extends over 16 amino acids. The CDR3 DNA sequence: TGTGCCAGCAGCTTGACTAGCGGGAGGCGATTAGATACGCAGTATTTT. It yields the protein CASSLTSGRRLDTQYF.

This clone was picked up one time. The CDR3 DNA sequence: TGTGCCAGCTCAGTCGGGACAGGGCCCAACTACGAGCAGTACTTC. Translated: CASSVGTGPNYEQYF. This chain uses TRBV18 with TRBJ2-7; 9 bases are a match to TRBD1. The CDR3 totals 15 residues. Losses at the gene ends were 5 bases for V and 3 bases for J; bases not matched to a gene: 8. CDR1 is KGHSH and CDR2 is LQKENI in the germline V gene.

This chain uses TRBV5-4 with TRBJ1-2; possibly TRBD1 for D (6 bases). The CDR3 spans 14 residues. Germline assignment: CDR1 SGHNT and CDR2 YYREEE (reference sequence). Trimming shortened V by 4 bases and J by 2 bases, and 12 bases separated the two germline ends. The CDR3 DNA reads as TGTGCCAGCAGCCCAAAACAGGGAAACTATGGCTACACCTTC. This codes for CASSPKQGNYGYTF.

J is TRBJ1-5 and V is TRBV28; D is undetermined. The V end lost 6 bases, the J end lost 3 bases, and 15 bases lay between the germline ends. CDR1 and CDR2 (germline): MDHEN, SYDVKM. There are 15 residues in the CDR3. The CDR3 protein is CASRNREVHNQPQHF. In DNA form, the CDR3 reads TGTGCCAGCAGGAACCGGGAGGTTCACAATCAGCCCCAGCATTTT. Using reference TRBV28 and TRBJ1-5 for the parts outside the CDR3, the full variable domain is DVKVTQSSRYLVKRTGEKVFLECVQDMDHENMFWYRQDPGLGLRLIYFSYDVKMKEKGDIPEGYSVSREKKERFSLILESASTNQTSMYLCASRNREVHNQPQHFGDGTRLSIL.

In regard to this clone: One end of the junction fails to match germline, which may point to a read error. The chain couples TRBV5-1 to TRBJ2-2; D is undetermined. Germline values: CDR1 SGHRS, CDR2 YFSETQ. This CDR3 has 13 residues. The CDR3 loop is CASRLGNTRELFF. DNA for the CDR3: TGCGCCAGCAGACTTGGGAACACCAGGGAGCTGTTTTTT.

The chain has TRBV18 and TRBJ1-1, with unresolved D. Trimming pared 3 bases from V and 4 bases from J, leaving 12 bases between. Looked up from germline, CDR1 is KGHSH and CDR2 is LQKENI. The CDR3 consists of 14 residues. The CDR3 region is CASSPPAGRTEAFF. CDR3 bases: TGTGCCAGCTCACCCCCGGCCGGGCGCACTGAAGCTTTCTTT.

The gene calls are TRBV6-6 and TRBJ2-2; TRBD2 might be the D (6 bases). The germline V gene has CDR1 MNHNY and CDR2 SVGAGI (reference sequence). There are 14 residues in the CDR3. Deletions cut 2 bases from V and 10 bases from J, with 14 bases between. CDR3: CASSYRLVLVELFF. Written as DNA, the CDR3 is TGTGCCAGCAGTTACCGACTAGTATTAGTGGAGCTGTTTTTT.

This clone appeared a single time. The rearrangement links TRBV19 to TRBJ2-2, with 7 bases that match TRBD1. Unmatched junction bases numbered 8, after V lost 9 bases and J lost 4 bases. The germline V gene encodes CDR1 LNHDA and CDR2 SQIVND (reference sequence). This CDR3 is 14 amino acids long. CDR3 bases: TGTGCCAGCGAAGGGGGCTTCCTCACCGGGGAGCTGTTTTTT. Its protein product is CASEGGFLTGELFF.

The CDR3 nucleotides are TGTGCCAGCAGTTTACGGGGGATTATGACAGTGAATCAGCCCCAGCATTTT. It translates to CASSLRGIMTVNQPQHF. This chain joins TRBV28 and TRBJ1-5; tentatively, D is TRBD1 (5 bases). Trimming took off 2 bases at V and 4 bases at J, with 18 bases between the two ends. The CDR3 loop spans 17 amino acids. Germline-derived CDR1 and CDR2 are MDHEN and SYDVKM.

The chain combines TRBV4-1 with TRBJ2-5; 9 nucleotides align to TRBD1. CDR3 length: 15 residues. V dropped 0 bases and J dropped 6; count of bases not matched to a gene: 5. Looked up from germline, CDR1 is MGHRA and CDR2 is YSYEKL. The CDR3 DNA follows: TGCGCCAGCAGCCAAGAAGGGACAGGGAGGAAGACCCAGTACTTC. Translated, it gives CASSQEGTGRKTQYF.